These T cell receptor beta chains were read from a single sample in a study of OX40 agonist ivuxolimab in advanced cancers. The repertoire was sequenced with immunoSEQ multiplex PCR; TCRdb's copy has only in-frame clones and lacks some. Of tens of thousands of clones in the sample, 88% are singletons; the top ten hold roughly three fifths. Here the sequenced sample was CD4+ or CD8+ T cells sorted from blood, taken in a trial of the OX40 agonist ivuxolimab. All receptors come from an adult with an advanced solid tumor such as melanoma, head and neck, liver or kidney cancer. Both conserved end residues are part of each CDR3. The order of the fields is D gene, J gene, V gene, clone size, CDR3 protein, CDR3 DNA. D genes are given only for firm matches. Not all rows give a size; the values are once, few, many and, for expanded clones, a class.

d_call: TRBD1; j_call: TRBJ2-2; v_call: TRBV7-9; clone_size: .; cdr3_aa: CASSKYRGDTGELFF; cdr3_nt: TGTGCCAGCAGCAAATACAGGGGAGACACCGGGGAGCTGTTTTTT
d_call: TRBD2; j_call: TRBJ2-7; v_call: TRBV6-4; clone_size: .; cdr3_aa: CASSDSSGGEQYF; cdr3_nt: TGTGCCAGCAGTGACTCTAGCGGGGGGGAGCAGTACTTC
d_call: .; j_call: TRBJ1-4; v_call: TRBV7-8; clone_size: .; cdr3_aa: CASSLPGRSNEKLFF; cdr3_nt: TGTGCCAGCAGCTTACCGGGACGGAGTAATGAAAAACTGTTTTTT
d_call: .; j_call: TRBJ1-5; v_call: TRBV12-1; clone_size: once; cdr3_aa: CANPDQPGTGNQPQHF; cdr3_nt: TGTGCCAACCCAGACCAACCCGGGACGGGAAATCAGCCCCAGCATTTT
d_call: TRBD1; j_call: TRBJ2-7; v_call: TRBV5-4; clone_size: once; cdr3_aa: CASRVTGEPSYEQYF; cdr3_nt: TGTGCCAGCAGAGTGACAGGGGAACCCTCCTACGAGCAGTACTTC
d_call: .; j_call: TRBJ2-1; v_call: TRBV10-3; clone_size: .; cdr3_aa: CAISGRPGSSYNEQFF; cdr3_nt: TGTGCCATCAGTGGACGTCCGGGGAGCTCCTACAATGAGCAGTTCTTC
d_call: .; j_call: TRBJ2-5; v_call: TRBV15; clone_size: .; cdr3_aa: CATSRDVATGETQYF; cdr3_nt: TGTGCCACCAGCAGAGATGTGGCCACAGGAGAGACCCAGTACTTC
d_call: TRBD1; j_call: TRBJ2-1; v_call: TRBV28; clone_size: few; cdr3_aa: CASTDRTGNNEQFF; cdr3_nt: TGTGCCAGCACCGATCGGACAGGGAACAATGAGCAGTTCTTC
d_call: .; j_call: TRBJ1-1; v_call: TRBV2; clone_size: .; cdr3_aa: CASSERWGNAEAFF; cdr3_nt: TGTGCCAGCAGTGAAAGATGGGGCAACGCTGAAGCTTTCTTT
d_call: .; j_call: TRBJ2-2; v_call: TRBV5-1; clone_size: .; cdr3_aa: CASRPQTENTGELFF; cdr3_nt: TGCGCCAGCCGGCCACAGACAGAGAACACCGGGGAGCTGTTTTTT
d_call: .; j_call: TRBJ1-5; v_call: TRBV6-5; clone_size: .; cdr3_aa: CASSYTEGEDNQPQHF; cdr3_nt: TGTGCCAGCAGTTACACGGAGGGGGAGGATAATCAGCCCCAGCATTTT
d_call: TRBD1; j_call: TRBJ1-1; v_call: TRBV28; clone_size: .; cdr3_aa: CASSLAHQGAEAFF; cdr3_nt: TGTGCCAGCAGTTTAGCTCATCAGGGGGCTGAAGCTTTCTTT
d_call: .; j_call: TRBJ2-2; v_call: TRBV5-5; clone_size: .; cdr3_aa: CASSPTQVNTGELFF; cdr3_nt: TGTGCCAGCAGCCCGACCCAGGTGAACACCGGGGAGCTGTTTTTT
d_call: TRBD1; j_call: TRBJ1-2; v_call: TRBV6-5; clone_size: .; cdr3_aa: CASRPSGGPYYGYTF; cdr3_nt: TGTGCCAGCAGGCCTTCAGGGGGCCCCTACTATGGCTACACCTTC
d_call: TRBD1; j_call: TRBJ2-1; v_call: TRBV5-1; clone_size: once; cdr3_aa: CASSLWETGGIEQFF; cdr3_nt: TGCGCCAGCAGCTTGTGGGAGACAGGGGGTATTGAGCAGTTCTTC
d_call: .; j_call: TRBJ1-2; v_call: TRBV28; clone_size: .; cdr3_aa: CASSTRIYGYTF; cdr3_nt: TGTGCCAGCAGCACCCGCATCTATGGCTACACCTTC
d_call: TRBD2; j_call: TRBJ2-7; v_call: TRBV11-2; clone_size: .; cdr3_aa: CASSLETSGRASEQYF; cdr3_nt: TGTGCCAGCAGCTTAGAGACTAGCGGGAGGGCCTCCGAGCAGTACTTC
d_call: .; j_call: TRBJ1-3; v_call: TRBV6-1; clone_size: few; cdr3_aa: CASSERTVYSGNTIYF; cdr3_nt: TGTGCCAGCAGTGAACGGACAGTTTACTCTGGAAACACCATATATTTT
d_call: TRBD1; j_call: TRBJ1-1; v_call: TRBV5-6; clone_size: .; cdr3_aa: CASSKWTGFEAFF; cdr3_nt: TGTGCCAGCAGCAAGTGGACAGGATTTGAAGCTTTCTTT
d_call: TRBD1; j_call: TRBJ1-1; v_call: TRBV28; clone_size: .; cdr3_aa: CASSLGQGYRTEAFF; cdr3_nt: TGTGCCAGCAGTTTAGGACAGGGATATCGCACTGAAGCTTTCTTT
d_call: .; j_call: TRBJ2-2; v_call: TRBV19; clone_size: .; cdr3_aa: CASTHPTGELFF; cdr3_nt: TGTGCCAGTACACACCCCACCGGGGAGCTGTTTTTT
d_call: TRBD2; j_call: TRBJ2-7; v_call: TRBV4-1; clone_size: .; cdr3_aa: CASSQVAGTSSYEQYF; cdr3_nt: TGCGCCAGCAGCCAAGTGGCGGGGACTAGCTCCTACGAGCAGTACTTC
d_call: .; j_call: TRBJ2-3; v_call: TRBV2; clone_size: .; cdr3_aa: CASSEADGGSTDTQYF; cdr3_nt: TGTGCCAGCAGTGAAGCGGACGGGGGTTCCACAGATACGCAGTATTTT
d_call: .; j_call: TRBJ1-5; v_call: TRBV19; clone_size: few; cdr3_aa: CASREGQGSNQPQHF; cdr3_nt: TGTGCCAGTAGGGAGGGTCAAGGGAGCAATCAGCCCCAGCATTTT
d_call: .; j_call: TRBJ2-2; v_call: TRBV9; clone_size: .; cdr3_aa: CASSQQGSTGELFF; cdr3_nt: TGTGCCAGCAGCCAACAGGGATCGACCGGGGAGCTGTTTTTT
d_call: TRBD2; j_call: TRBJ2-2; v_call: TRBV25-1; clone_size: .; cdr3_aa: CASSAGLAGTGELFF; cdr3_nt: TGTGCCAGCAGTGCGGGACTAGCAGGCACCGGGGAGCTGTTTTTT
d_call: TRBD2; j_call: TRBJ2-7; v_call: TRBV5-4; clone_size: .; cdr3_aa: CASSFPTTSAEQYF; cdr3_nt: TGTGCCAGCAGCTTCCCCACAACTAGCGCCGAGCAGTACTTC
d_call: .; j_call: TRBJ2-2; v_call: TRBV6-5; clone_size: .; cdr3_aa: CASRALAITGELFF; cdr3_nt: TGTGCCAGCAGGGCACTAGCAATCACCGGGGAGCTGTTTTTT
d_call: .; j_call: TRBJ2-7; v_call: TRBV4-1; clone_size: .; cdr3_aa: CASSQVSNSYEQYF; cdr3_nt: TGCGCCAGCAGCCAAGTATCCAACTCCTACGAGCAGTACTTC
d_call: TRBD1; j_call: TRBJ1-2; v_call: TRBV4-3; clone_size: few; cdr3_aa: CASSQDRGQGASDPYGYTF; cdr3_nt: TGCGCCAGCAGCCAAGATAGGGGACAGGGGGCCTCTGATCCCTATGGCTACACCTTC
d_call: .; j_call: TRBJ1-2; v_call: TRBV6-1; clone_size: .; cdr3_aa: CASREEASVRGYTF; cdr3_nt: TGTGCCAGCAGGGAAGAAGCAAGCGTTAGGGGCTACACCTTC
d_call: .; j_call: TRBJ2-2; v_call: TRBV7-7; clone_size: .; cdr3_aa: CASSPRRPSGPNTGELFF; cdr3_nt: TGTGCTAGCAGCCCTAGGAGGCCCTCCGGGCCGAACACCGGGGAGCTGTTTTTT
d_call: .; j_call: TRBJ2-7; v_call: TRBV11-2; clone_size: .; cdr3_aa: CASSPIARGGAYEQYF; cdr3_nt: TGTGCCAGCAGCCCGATTGCAAGGGGGGGGGCTTACGAGCAGTACTTC
d_call: .; j_call: TRBJ2-2; v_call: TRBV7-9; clone_size: once; cdr3_aa: CASSLDYATGELFF; cdr3_nt: TGTGCCAGCAGCCTGGACTACGCCACCGGGGAGCTGTTTTTT
d_call: TRBD2; j_call: TRBJ2-2; v_call: TRBV10-1; clone_size: once; cdr3_aa: CASSDPGLAAGELFF; cdr3_nt: TGCGCGAGCAGTGACCCGGGACTAGCAGCCGGGGAGCTGTTTTTT
d_call: .; j_call: TRBJ1-5; v_call: TRBV4-1; clone_size: once; cdr3_aa: CASSQNSNQPQHF; cdr3_nt: TGCGCCAGCAGCCAGAATAGCAATCAGCCCCAGCATTTT